This T cell receptor (beta chain) is from a study of OX40 agonist ivuxolimab in advanced cancers. It was autoimmune disease history or systemic immunosuppression that excluded patients. The data were produced by immunoSEQ multiplex PCR, yet TCRdb's version contains in-frame clones alone and is incomplete. The sample shows about 70,000 clones, 90% to 95% of them seen only once. The CDR3 sequence is 14 residues long. Germline V lookup: CDR1 SGDLS, CDR2 YYNGEE. With 3 bases clipped from V and 5 bases from J, the junction kept 8 bases outside the gene matches. The chain uses TRBV9 and TRBJ2-7; TRBD1 matches 7 bases. The source was CD4+ or CD8+ T cells sorted from blood, collected in a trial of the OX40 agonist ivuxolimab. The TCR sequence derives from an adult with an advanced solid tumor such as melanoma, head and neck, liver or kidney cancer. The CDR3 DNA sequence: TGTGCCAGCAGCGGAGGGGGCGCAGGGCACGAGCAGTACTTC. As protein: CASSGGGAGHEQYF.